The present entry profiles one TCR beta chain with its context. Its specificity is not known. Measured with immunoSEQ multiplex PCR; TCRdb has only the in-frame clones, and not every one. The profile shows fewer than 90,000 clones, 92% of them singletons. The data belong to a study of OX40 agonist ivuxolimab in advanced cancers. General study findings and limits: Some nonresponders additionally presented with little normalized T-cell clonal expansion.

The CDR3 covers 13 residues. V was cut by 5 bases and J by 2 bases, with 11 bases left in between. CDR1 is SGHRS, CDR2 YFSETQ, per germline. The chain is built from TRBV5-1 and TRBJ2-7, with D perhaps matching TRBD1 or TRBD2 (5 bases each). Sample: CD4+ or CD8+ T cells sorted from blood, taken in a trial of the OX40 agonist ivuxolimab. This clonotype was obtained from an adult with an advanced solid tumor such as melanoma, head and neck, liver or kidney cancer. CDR3 loop: CASSGDPTYEQYF. The CDR3 DNA follows: TGCGCCAGCAGTGGGGACCCCACCTACGAGCAGTACTTC.